The source of this T cell receptor (beta chain) is a study of T cell repertoires in cytomegalovirus infection. TCRdb reanalysed the reads using MiXCR and keeps one entry per CDR3 protein. The sample shows some 800,000 distinct CDR3 sequences, under 35% of them seen only once. Trimming left V 6 bases short and J 5 bases short, with 19 bases between. This CDR3 has 15 residues. Germline CDR1 is SGHTA and CDR2 is FQGNSA. This clonotype has at least ten counts. What it binds is unknown. Overall study results and limits: Cumulated frequencies of public TCR beta families served to identify carriers of CMV plus the relevant HLA.

Sequencing used cultured CD8+ T cells from PBMCs, obtained from culture after CMV antigen stimulation. This clonotype was obtained from a human donor in good health (CMV status not recorded). Some clones in this sample may be carry-over from other donors' samples. The chain is built from TRBV7-2 and TRBJ2-5, with D possibly being TRBD1 or TRBD2 (6 bases each). CDR3: CASRNPGGGEETQYF. The CDR3 DNA is TGTGCCAGCAGGAACCCTGGAGGGGGAGAGGAGACCCAGTACTTC.